The 30 T cell receptor beta chains below were found in one sample sequenced in a study of blood T cell repertoires in COVID-19. The repertoire was sequenced with immunoSEQ multiplex PCR; TCRdb's copy has only in-frame clones and lacks some. This table holds roughly 30,000 clones, about 83% found once. The specimen was peripheral blood. The receptors stem from a human donor in a cohort sampled during active COVID-19.

The chain carries TRBV6-5 and TRBJ1-5; D is undetermined. Looked up from germline, CDR1 is MNHEY and CDR2 is SVGAGI. The CDR3 length is 15 residues. The V end lost 6 bases, the J end lost 2 bases, and 14 bases lay between the germline ends. The CDR3 spells CASSEAGSGNQPQHF. CDR3 DNA: TGTGCCAGCAGCGAGGCGGGATCGGGCAATCAGCCCCAGCATTTT.

This clone has just a few counts. V and J are TRBV18 and TRBJ1-2; D possibly corresponds to TRBD1 (6 bases). The length of the CDR3 is 13 residues. Germline loops: CDR1 KGHSH, CDR2 LQKENI. V was shortened by 4 bases and J by 3 bases, with 9 bases between the two germline ends. This chain's CDR3 is CASSQQGDYGYTF. CDR3 nucleotides: TGTGCCAGCTCACAACAGGGAGACTATGGCTACACCTTC. The whole variable domain, filled in from reference TRBV18 and TRBJ1-2, reads NAGVMQNPRHLVRRRGQEARLRCSPMKGHSHVYWYRQLPEEGLKFMVYLQKENIIDESGMPKERFSAEFPKEGPSILRIQQVVRGDSAAYFCASSQQGDYGYTFGSGTRLTVV.

The CDR3 coding sequence is TGTGCCAGCAGCCGAGGACAGGAACTATCTTATGGCTACACCTTC. Amino acids: CASSRGQELSYGYTF. The V gene is TRBV5-4, the J gene TRBJ1-2, with 7 bases lining up with TRBD1. The V gene's germline CDR1 is SGHNT and CDR2 YYREEE (reference sequence). CDR3 length equals 15 residues. V lost 4 bases to trimming and J lost 5 bases; unmatched junction nucleotides: 11.

This CDR3 reads CASTLQGASSYEQYF. CDR3 nucleotide sequence: TGTGCCAGCACCCTTCAGGGGGCCAGCTCCTACGAGCAGTACTTC. The rearrangement joins TRBV28 to TRBJ2-7; 8 bases line up with TRBD1. Germline loops: CDR1 MDHEN, CDR2 SYDVKM. The CDR3 totals 15 residues. Germline trimming cut 7 bases from V and 0 bases from J; bases unmatched to any gene: 8.

V and J are TRBV27 and TRBJ2-1; the D is unclear. Germline V gives CDR1 MNHEY, CDR2 SMNVEV (reference sequence). Trimming pared 4 bases from V and 7 bases from J, leaving 11 bases between. The CDR3 is 13 residues long. CDR3 amino acids: CASSWSSLNEQFF. The CDR3 bases are TGTGCCAGCAGTTGGAGTAGCTTGAATGAGCAGTTCTTC.

This chain links TRBV9 with TRBJ2-1; 11 bases align to TRBD2. CDR1 and CDR2 from the germline V gene are SGDLS and YYNGEE. The length of the CDR3 is 19 residues. V shed 3 bases, J shed 8 bases, and the junction held 19 bases outside the gene matches. CDR3 nucleotide sequence: TGTGCCAGCAGCGCACCCTTTGAGGGTAGCGGGGGGGCCATCGATGAGCAGTTCTTC. Translated: CASSAPFEGSGGAIDEQFF.

The genes are TRBV19 and TRBJ1-2; D gene ambiguous. The CDR3 is 13 residues long. Germline CDR1 reads LNHDA; CDR2 reads SQIVND (reference sequence). V lost 1 base and J lost 7, with 10 bases in between. The CDR3 loop is CASSIGQIGGYTF. The CDR3 DNA reads TGTGCCAGTAGTATAGGGCAGATTGGTGGCTACACCTTC.

J is TRBJ2-3 and V is TRBV2, with D perhaps matching TRBD2 (6 bases). V was pared by 6 bases and J by 4 bases, with 17 bases between. This CDR3 is built from 15 residues. Germline CDR1 SNHLY, CDR2 FYNNEI. CDR3 in amino acids: CASSGTLARADTQYF. The CDR3 DNA reads TGTGCCAGCAGCGGGACTCTAGCTAGGGCAGATACGCAGTATTTT.

J is TRBJ2-5 and V is TRBV6-5; 8 nucleotides align to TRBD1. Germline lookup yields CDR1 MNHEY and CDR2 SVGAGI. This CDR3 comprises 14 residues. Trimming removed 6 bases from V and 5 bases from J; junction bases left unmatched: 8. The DNA of the CDR3 is TGTGCCAGCAGCTCGACAGGGGCGTGGGAGACCCAGTACTTC. Residues: CASSSTGAWETQYF.

This chain uses TRBV7-9 with TRBJ1-1; D is perhaps TRBD1 (5 bases). This CDR3 has 15 residues. From germline, CDR1 is SEHNR and CDR2 FQNEAQ (reference sequence). The V gene lost 1 base and the J gene lost 4 bases, with 13 bases spanning the gap. In nucleotides, the CDR3 is TGTGCCAGCAGCTTAGAATATGCAGGGCCCACTGAAGCTTTCTTT. Its protein product is CASSLEYAGPTEAFF. Full variable domain (outside the CDR3, taken from reference TRBV7-9 and TRBJ1-1): DTGVSQNPRHKITKRGQNVTFRCDPISEHNRLYWYRQTLGQGPEFLTYFQNEAQLEKSRLLSDRFSAERPKGSFSTLEIQRTEQGDSAMYLCASSLEYAGPTEAFFGQGTRLTVV.

V usage is TRBV27 and J usage is TRBJ1-4, with 9 bases matching TRBD1. J was trimmed by 8 bases and V by 3 bases; bases with no gene match: 10. CDR3 size: 16 residues. CDR1 and CDR2 (germline): MNHEY, SMNVEV (reference sequence). The CDR3 DNA reads as TGTGCCAGCAGTTTTAGGACAGGGGTTAAATACGAAAAACTGTTTTTT. This gives the protein CASSFRTGVKYEKLFF.

The V and J genes are TRBV5-1 and TRBJ2-2, with TRBD1 matching 10 bases. The germline gives CDR1 SGHRS, CDR2 YFSETQ. The CDR3 length is 17 residues. V was pared by 0 bases and J by 5 bases, with 7 bases of the junction left unmatched. The CDR3 sequence: CASSLVAGTGATGELFF. The CDR3 bases are TGCGCCAGCAGCTTGGTGGCAGGGACAGGGGCAACCGGGGAGCTGTTTTTT.

This clone has more than one count but fewer than ten. This chain links TRBV5-6 with TRBJ1-5; D is possibly TRBD1 (6 bases). Germline V gene sequence: CDR1 SGHDT, CDR2 YYEEEE. The CDR3 totals 16 residues. V lost 0 bases to trimming and J lost 2 bases, with 12 bases between them. In DNA, the CDR3 is TGTGCCAGCAGCTTGGGGCTACAGGGAGGCAATCAGCCCCAGCATTTT. This translates into CASSLGLQGGNQPQHF.

The rearrangement uses TRBV6-5 and TRBJ2-7; 8 bases align to TRBD1. The germline V gene encodes CDR1 MNHEY and CDR2 SVGAGI. The CDR3 has 14 residues. J gave up 3 bases and V 6 bases, and 7 bases lay outside the gene matches. The CDR3 DNA sequence: TGTGCCAGCAGAGCAGGGGGCGCGATCTACGAGCAGTACTTC. Translated, it gives CASRAGGAIYEQYF.

The chain links TRBV9 to TRBJ2-7, with TRBD1 matching over 8 bases. Germline-derived CDR1 and CDR2 are SGDLS and YYNGEE. This CDR3 is 15 amino acids long. Unmatched junction bases numbered 9, after V lost 4 bases and J lost 3 bases. This CDR3 is CASSYGQGNVYEQYF. CDR3 DNA sequence: TGTGCCAGCAGCTATGGACAGGGAAACGTCTACGAGCAGTACTTC. The variable domain in full, completed from reference TRBV9 and TRBJ2-7, reads DSGVTQTPKHLITATGQRVTLRCSPRSGDLSVYWYQQSLDQGLQFLIQYYNGEERAKGNILERFSAQQFPDLHSELNLSSLELGDSALYFCASSYGQGNVYEQYFGPGTRLTVT.

CDR3 sequence reads: CASSRTSGGKNQETQYF. The CDR3 DNA sequence: TGTGCCAGCAGCCGGACTAGCGGGGGGAAAAACCAAGAGACCCAGTACTTC. The V call is TRBV7-9, the J call TRBJ2-5; 14 bases align to TRBD2. Unmatched junction bases numbered 5, after V lost 5 bases and J lost 0 bases. The germline gives CDR1 SEHNR, CDR2 FQNEAQ (reference sequence). The CDR3 extends over 17 amino acids.

This clone appeared a single time. The V call is TRBV6-5, the J call TRBJ2-2, with 9 nucleotides matching TRBD1. The CDR3 has 15 amino acids. Germline trimming cut 6 bases from V and 6 bases from J; bases unmatched to any gene: 8. CDR1 MNHEY and CDR2 SVGAGI come from the germline V gene. CDR3 sequence (DNA): TGTGCCAGCAGGGCCAGGACAGGGGACGCCGGGGAGCTGTTTTTT. Its translation is CASRARTGDAGELFF.

The V gene is TRBV9, the J gene TRBJ2-3; D ambiguous. V dropped 0 bases and J dropped 2 bases, with 13 bases sitting between them. This CDR3 is built from 16 residues. Germline values: CDR1 SGDLS, CDR2 YYNGEE. CDR3 DNA sequence: TGTGCCAGCAGCGTAGAGGCTAGTATGATCACAGATACGCAGTATTTT. It translates to CASSVEASMITDTQYF.

The chain uses TRBV5-1 and TRBJ2-5; TRBD2 aligns across 9 bases. V dropped 8 bases and J dropped 2; count of bases not matched to a gene: 10. CDR1 and CDR2 from the germline V gene are SGHRS and YFSETQ. This CDR3 region has 15 residues. The CDR3, as DNA: TGCGCCAGTAGCATAGCGGGAGCCGGGCAAGAGACCCAGTACTTC. It codes for CASSIAGAGQETQYF.

The rearrangement joins TRBV18 to TRBJ2-5; possibly TRBD2 for D (6 bases). Germline V gene data show CDR1 as KGHSH and CDR2 as LQKENI. The CDR3 sequence is 15 residues long. The V and J ends lost 4 bases and 2 bases respectively, with 14 bases between them. CDR3 sequence (DNA): TGTGCCAGCTCACGGGGGACTGGAGCGCAAGAGACCCAGTACTTC. Translating gives CASSRGTGAQETQYF. Filled out from reference TRBV18 and TRBJ2-5, the complete variable domain reads NAGVMQNPRHLVRRRGQEARLRCSPMKGHSHVYWYRQLPEEGLKFMVYLQKENIIDESGMPKERFSAEFPKEGPSILRIQQVVRGDSAAYFCASSRGTGAQETQYFGPGTRLLVL.

V and J are TRBV5-1 and TRBJ1-4; 8 bases fit TRBD1. Germline values: CDR1 SGHRS, CDR2 YFSETQ. V dropped 4 bases and J dropped 6; count of bases not matched to a gene: 8. The CDR3 covers 15 residues. The CDR3 loop reads CASSARTGRDEKLFF. CDR3 nucleotide sequence: TGCGCCAGCAGCGCACGGACAGGGCGGGATGAAAAACTGTTTTTT.

The chain uses TRBV4-3 and TRBJ2-2; D perhaps matches TRBD2 (5 bases). The CDR3 runs 16 residues. Germline V gene sequence: CDR1 LGHNA, CDR2 YSLEER. Trimming shortened V by 0 bases and J by 5 bases, and 13 bases separated the two germline ends. The CDR3: CASSQEPGIGTGELFF. CDR3 sequence (DNA): TGCGCCAGCAGCCAAGAACCGGGGATAGGGACCGGGGAGCTGTTTTTT.

This sequence joins TRBV5-8 and TRBJ2-7, with D possibly being TRBD1 (6 bases). The V and J ends lost 4 bases and 0 bases respectively, with 26 bases between them. The CDR3 contains 19 residues. Germline CDR1 is SGHTS and CDR2 is YDEGEE. The CDR3 nucleotides read TGTGCCAGCAGCCCCTTTCCGGGACATGGGACCAAAATCTCCTACGAGCAGTACTTC. Translating gives CASSPFPGHGTKISYEQYF.

V is TRBV5-1 and J is TRBJ1-2; 7 bases fit TRBD1. The CDR3 loop spans 15 amino acids. Unmatched junction bases numbered 4, after V lost 1 base and J lost 1 base. The germline CDR1 and CDR2 sequences are SGHRS and YFSETQ. The CDR3, as DNA: TGCGCCAGCAGCTTGCCGACAGGGATTAACTATGGCTACACCTTC. Translating gives CASSLPTGINYGYTF.

The chain links TRBV5-1 to TRBJ2-5; TRBD1 matches 10 bases. From germline, CDR1 is SGHRS and CDR2 YFSETQ. CDR3 size: 15 residues. The trim removed 3 bases at V and 4 bases at J, leaving 6 bases unmatched. The chain's CDR3 is CASSYLGQGGETQYF. The CDR3 nucleotides read TGCGCCAGCAGCTACCTCGGACAGGGGGGAGAGACCCAGTACTTC.

The V and J genes are TRBV6-5 and TRBJ2-7; 8 bases are shared with TRBD1. CDR1 is MNHEY, CDR2 SVGAGI, per germline. There are 15 residues in the CDR3. Trimming took 6 bases from V and 1 from J; bases not matched to a gene: 8. The CDR3 DNA is TGTGCCAGCAGGATTTATGGACAGGGTTCCTACGAGCAGTACTTC. Translated, it gives CASRIYGQGSYEQYF.

V gene TRBV4-1 combines with J gene TRBJ2-2; 13 positions match TRBD2. The CDR3 loop spans 18 amino acids. Germline-derived CDR1 and CDR2 are MGHRA and YSYEKL. J lost 4 bases, V lost 4 bases, and 9 bases had no gene match. The CDR3 bases are TGCGCCAGCAGCCCTGGGACTAGCGGGGTCTACGGCACCGGGGAGCTGTTTTTT. Translation gives CASSPGTSGVYGTGELFF.

The chain carries TRBV6-6 and TRBJ1-2; D is possibly TRBD1 (6 bases). Germline assignment: CDR1 MNHNY and CDR2 SVGAGI (reference sequence). The ends were cut back, 7 bases at V and 6 bases at J, with 18 bases in the middle. This CDR3 comprises 14 residues. CDR3 protein: CASTGWGGTDGYTF. The CDR3, as DNA: TGTGCCAGCACCGGGTGGGGGGGCACGGATGGCTACACCTTC.

This clone has a handful of counts. The V gene is TRBV27, the J gene TRBJ1-6; 8 bases line up with TRBD1. The CDR3 covers 17 residues. The junction had 15 bases not matched to a gene; V was cut back by 5 bases and J by 9 bases. CDR1 and CDR2 (germline): MNHEY, SMNVEV (reference sequence). CDR3 loop: CASSLWVAGGLRSPLHF. The CDR3 coding sequence is TGTGCCAGCAGTCTATGGGTGGCAGGGGGCTTGCGTTCACCCCTCCACTTT.

This clone has a single count. This rearrangement joins TRBV28 to TRBJ2-7; 11 nucleotides line up with TRBD2. The CDR3 loop spans 17 amino acids. Losses at the gene ends were 3 bases for V and 3 bases for J; bases not matched to a gene: 10. CDR1 MDHEN and CDR2 SYDVKM come from the germline V gene. This CDR3 is CASSLGGSGRAYYEQYF. The CDR3 coding sequence is TGTGCCAGCAGTTTGGGGGGTAGCGGGAGGGCCTACTACGAGCAGTACTTC.